Listed below are T cell receptor beta chains from one sample, sequenced in a study of post-analysis software for immune sequencing data. TCRdb independently ran MiXCR on the PCR reads; one entry per CDR3 protein. The table includes approximately 260,000 distinct CDR3 sequences, 35% to 40% detected once. Source material: blood. The origin of the receptors is a girl aged 10 to 17 with multiple sclerosis. Each CDR3 is given with its conserved first and last residue. The listing skips clone size in some rows; elsewhere it reads once, few, many or a size class.

v_gene	j_gene	abundance	CDR3aa
TRBV19	TRBJ2-5	many	CASSIVRARKETQYF
TRBV5-1	TRBJ2-2	few	CASSFRYSNTGELFF
TRBV29-1	TRBJ1-1	many	CSVEGRLNTEAFF
TRBV7-2	TRBJ2-7	many	CASSPGLRRWEQYF
TRBV7-6	TRBJ2-1	NA	CASSLLGLSEQFF
TRBV5-1	TRBJ2-5	few	CASSFGSEGETQYF
TRBV11-2	TRBJ1-4	many	CASSLDPGGQLFF
TRBV4-1	TRBJ1-1	NA	CASSQDTNGQRNTEAFF
TRBV28	TRBJ1-2	many	CASSQTGIESAYGYTF
TRBV12-3/TRBV12-4	TRBJ1-4	few	CASSAYRGLDEKLFF
TRBV12-3/TRBV12-4	TRBJ2-7	many	CASSFDSYEQYF
TRBV20-1	TRBJ2-5	many	CSARGLDRAETQYF
TRBV29-1	TRBJ1-1	many	CSAQGWSTEAFF
TRBV12-3/TRBV12-4	TRBJ1-2	once	CASSLISGYTF
TRBV7-3	TRBJ1-1	NA	CASSYRLQHTEAFF
TRBV4-3	TRBJ1-2	NA	CASSQEGRNYGYTF
TRBV12-3/TRBV12-4	NA	few	CASSSGPPGTQYF
TRBV5-1	TRBJ2-5	few	CASSLGDREQETLYF